These 11 T cell receptor beta chains were all obtained from the same sample, sequenced in a study of T cell responses to AZD1222 COVID-19 vaccine. Assay: immunoSEQ multiplex PCR; the TCRdb copy retains only in-frame clones and omits some. The repertoire includes 150,000 or so clones, about nine tenths of them detected once, and more than 3% sits in the top ten. The sample consisted of peripheral blood, taken 28 days after the second AZD1222 dose. Receptors originate from an adult who received the AZD1222 COVID-19 vaccine.

V is TRBV19 and J is TRBJ2-7; D may be TRBD1 or TRBD2 (5 bases each). Germline CDR1 reads LNHDA; CDR2 reads SQIVND (reference sequence). CDR3 length equals 15 residues. Trimming left V 4 bases short and J 0 bases short, with 13 bases between. The CDR3 DNA is TGTGCCAGTAGTAGAAGGGACGGCAGCTCCTACGAGCAGTACTTC. It is translated as CASSRRDGSSYEQYF.

This clone has just a few counts. This chain uses TRBV7-9 with TRBJ1-2, with 7 bases lining up with TRBD1. Losses at the gene ends were 1 base for V and 7 bases for J; bases not matched to a gene: 12. Germline loops: CDR1 SEHNR, CDR2 FQNEAQ (reference sequence). CDR3 length equals 16 residues. Here the CDR3 reads CASSLVGTTGNGGYTF. In nucleotides, the CDR3 is TGTGCCAGCAGCTTAGTGGGGACGACAGGGAATGGTGGCTACACCTTC.

This clone was recorded once. J is TRBJ1-2 and V is TRBV24-1, with D hard to call. The CDR3 sequence is 13 residues long. From germline, CDR1 is KGHDR and CDR2 SFDVKD. With 1 base removed from V and 4 bases from J, the gap between germline ends came to 6 bases. The CDR3 DNA reads as TGTGCCACCAGTGATTTCGGGGTCTATGGCTACACCTTC. It is translated as CATSDFGVYGYTF.

V is TRBV19 and J is TRBJ1-2; possibly TRBD1 for D (5 bases). V was cut by 0 bases and J by 4 bases, with 9 bases left in between. The germline V gene has CDR1 LNHDA and CDR2 SQIVND (reference sequence). CDR3 length equals 14 residues. This CDR3 is CASSIDYGTYGYTF. The CDR3 bases are TGTGCCAGTAGTATAGATTACGGGACCTATGGCTACACCTTC.

This chain joins TRBV19 and TRBJ2-3; D might be TRBD1 or TRBD2, each matching 6 bases. CDR3 length: 15 residues. Deletions cut 6 bases from V and 0 bases from J, with 13 bases between. Germline CDR1 reads LNHDA; CDR2 reads SQIVND (reference sequence). CDR3 DNA: TGTGCCAGTAGGTTAAGGGGGACTAGCACAGATACGCAGTATTTT. This sequence encodes CASRLRGTSTDTQYF.

This clone was counted only a few times. V gene TRBV7-9 combines with J gene TRBJ1-1; D might be TRBD1 (5 bases). The CDR3 has 12 residues. The ends were cut back, 4 bases at V and 9 bases at J, with 12 bases in the middle. The germline V gene encodes CDR1 SEHNR and CDR2 FQNEAQ (reference sequence). CDR3 nucleotide sequence: TGTGCCAGCAGCTCAGACAGTAAAAAAGCTTTCTTT. Translation gives CASSSDSKKAFF. Full variable domain (rest looked up from reference TRBV7-9 and TRBJ1-1): DTGVSQNPRHKITKRGQNVTFRCDPISEHNRLYWYRQTLGQGPEFLTYFQNEAQLEKSRLLSDRFSAERPKGSFSTLEIQRTEQGDSAMYLCASSSDSKKAFFGQGTRLTVV.

CDR3 protein: CASSLEVTDTQYF. CDR3 coding DNA: TGTGCCAGCAGCTTAGAAGTAACAGATACGCAGTATTTT. The chain joins TRBV7-2 to TRBJ2-3; D uncertain. Germline V CDR1 and CDR2: SGHTA, FQGNSA. There are 13 residues in the CDR3. Trimming removed 1 base at V and 3 bases at J, with 5 bases between.

The chain links TRBV19 to TRBJ2-3; D is uncertain. This CDR3 spans 13 amino acids. V was cut by 3 bases and J by 7 bases, with 11 bases left in between. Germline V gene data show CDR1 as LNHDA and CDR2 as SQIVND (reference sequence). The DNA of the CDR3 is TGTGCCAGTAGTATCCCGGACGGTAATACGCAGTATTTT. Translation: CASSIPDGNTQYF. The entire variable domain, with the rest obtained from reference TRBV19 and TRBJ2-3, is as follows: DGGITQSPKYLFRKEGQNVTLSCEQNLNHDAMYWYRQDPGQGLRLIYYSQIVNDFQKGDIAEGYSVSREKKESFPLTVTSAQKNPTAFYLCASSIPDGNTQYFGPGTRLTVL.

This clone is a singleton in its sample. The V call is TRBV5-4, the J call TRBJ1-2; the match to TRBD1 covers 7 bases. Germline CDR1 is SGHNT and CDR2 is YYREEE (reference sequence). Losses at the gene ends were 4 bases for V and 4 bases for J; bases not matched to a gene: 7. This CDR3 has 14 amino acids. The CDR3 nucleotides read TGTGCCAGCAGCGGCAACAGGGGAATCTATGGCTACACCTTC. Translating it yields CASSGNRGIYGYTF.

This rearrangement joins TRBV2 to TRBJ1-3; TRBD1 agrees at 7 bases. V dropped 6 bases and J dropped 4; count of bases not matched to a gene: 9. The CDR3 has 15 amino acids. The V gene's germline CDR1 is SNHLY and CDR2 FYNNEI. The CDR3 here is CASRTGIFGGNTIYF. The CDR3 DNA reads as TGTGCCAGCAGGACAGGGATCTTCGGAGGAAACACCATATATTTT.

V gene TRBV7-8 combines with J gene TRBJ1-1; D is uncertain. Trimming removed 5 bases at V and 2 bases at J, with 12 bases between. This CDR3 has 14 amino acids. Germline V gene lookup returns CDR1 SGHVS and CDR2 FQNEAQ. CDR3 region: CASSPMGLNTEAFF. Here the CDR3 DNA reads TGTGCCAGCAGCCCCATGGGGTTAAACACTGAAGCTTTCTTT.